The entry below describes one T cell receptor (beta chain). Antigen unknown. This entry is derived from a study of shared clonotypes between healthy human individuals. Naivety among CD8 cells was defined by CD45RO negativity and positive CCR7 selection, thereby excluding terminally differentiated effector memory CD45RA+ cells. Caucasian adults residing in Nashville, Tennessee made up all the donors. Assay used: immunoSEQ multiplex PCR; TCRdb lists only in-frame clones, some missing. Among about 2.2 million clones listed, about 93% were seen once. Study-level results: Rarefaction gave evidence that sorted-subset sequencing remained incomplete despite large depth. Larger richness was generally estimated for naive than memory subsets. Limited genetic and exposure-history diversity came from having few donors.

Germline V gene lookup returns CDR1 MNHNY and CDR2 SVGAGI (reference sequence). V lost 2 bases and J 1 base, leaving 11 bases between the germline ends. The CDR3 covers 16 residues. The chain couples TRBV6-6 to TRBJ2-2; D unresolved. The sample was naive CD8+ T cells from PBMCs. The sequence was collected from a man aged 18 to 30 in good health. Some clones in this sample may be carry-over from other donors' samples. In DNA, the CDR3 is TGTGCCAGCAGTTACCATCAAAGCGTGAACACCGGGGAGCTGTTTTTT. Encoded protein: CASSYHQSVNTGELFF.